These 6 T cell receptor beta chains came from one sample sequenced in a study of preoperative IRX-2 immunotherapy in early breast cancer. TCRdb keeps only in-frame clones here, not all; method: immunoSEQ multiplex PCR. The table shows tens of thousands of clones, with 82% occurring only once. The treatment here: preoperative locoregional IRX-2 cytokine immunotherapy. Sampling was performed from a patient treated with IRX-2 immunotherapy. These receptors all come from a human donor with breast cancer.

CDR3 sequence: CASSHSTWTYNEQFF. CDR3 sequence (DNA): TGTGCCAGCAGCCACTCGACCTGGACCTACAATGAGCAGTTCTTC. The chain has TRBV14 and TRBJ2-1; D gene ambiguous. CDR3 length: 15 amino acids. The V gene's germline CDR1 is SGHDN and CDR2 FVKESK. Trimming cost V 3 bases and J 2 bases, with 11 bases left between them.

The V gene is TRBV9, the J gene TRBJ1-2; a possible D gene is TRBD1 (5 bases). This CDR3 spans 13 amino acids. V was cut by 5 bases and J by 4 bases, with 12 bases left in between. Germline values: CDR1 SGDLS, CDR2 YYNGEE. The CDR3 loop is CASRGDGFYGYTF. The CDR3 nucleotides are TGTGCCAGCAGGGGGGACGGATTCTATGGCTACACCTTC.

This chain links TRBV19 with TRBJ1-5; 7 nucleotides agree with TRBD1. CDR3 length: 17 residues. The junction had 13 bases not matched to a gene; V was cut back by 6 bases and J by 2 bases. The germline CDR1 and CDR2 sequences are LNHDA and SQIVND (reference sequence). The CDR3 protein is CASRSVMGTVGNQPQHF. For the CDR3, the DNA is TGTGCCAGTAGGTCCGTGATGGGGACAGTGGGCAATCAGCCCCAGCATTTT.

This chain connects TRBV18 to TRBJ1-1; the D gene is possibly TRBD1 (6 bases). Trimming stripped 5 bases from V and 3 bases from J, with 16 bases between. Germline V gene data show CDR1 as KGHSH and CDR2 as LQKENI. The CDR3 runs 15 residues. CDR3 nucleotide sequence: TGTGCCAGCTCAACCTTGTCAAGGGGGGACACTGAAGCTTTCTTT. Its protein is CASSTLSRGDTEAFF.

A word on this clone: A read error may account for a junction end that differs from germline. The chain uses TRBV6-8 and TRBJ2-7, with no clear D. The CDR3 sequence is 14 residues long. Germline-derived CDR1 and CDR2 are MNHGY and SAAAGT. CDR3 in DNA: TGTGCCATCAGTTCGCCGGGCCGGGCAGACGAGCAGTACTTC. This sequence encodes CAISSPGRADEQYF.

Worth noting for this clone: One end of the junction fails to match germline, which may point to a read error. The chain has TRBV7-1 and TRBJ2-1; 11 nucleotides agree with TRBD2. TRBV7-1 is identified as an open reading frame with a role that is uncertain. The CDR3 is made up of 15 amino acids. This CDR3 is CASSPAASGRNEQFF. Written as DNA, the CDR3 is TGTGCCAGCAGCCCAGCGGCTAGCGGGAGGAATGAGCAGTTCTTC.